The sequence of this TCR beta chain was determined in a study of T cells in Graves' hyperthyroidism and ophthalmopathy. Germline V gene sequence: CDR1 LNHNV, CDR2 YYDKDF (reference sequence). This CDR3 has 14 amino acids. V was clipped by 1 base and J by 4 bases, with 10 bases between them. This clonotype was recorded at least ten times. Amplification targeted TCR beta CDR3 regions from RNA transcripts. HTBI primers were employed in a first-round RT-PCR of the TCR CDR3. TCRdb ran MiXCR on the multiplex PCR reads and lists one entry per CDR3 protein. The sample has roughly 380,000 distinct CDR3 sequences, less than 20% seen once; the top ten hold around 16%. At least 3 on the Clinical Activity Score was recorded for ophthalmopathy patients, who also had NOSPECS grade at least 4 and duration under 3 months.

This clonotype originated in a woman aged 40 to 50 with Graves' ophthalmopathy. Sequencing was carried out using blood. The chain recombines TRBV15 with TRBJ1-2; D perhaps matches TRBD1 (6 bases). The CDR3 sequence: CATSRGGTSYGYTF. The CDR3 region has the DNA TGTGCCACCAGCAGAGGTGGGACAAGCTATGGCTACACCTTC.